Listed here is a single T cell receptor beta chain. The data were obtained in a study of blood T cell repertoires in COVID-19. For the study at large: T cells, B-cell-depleted T cells, or PBMCs provided the cDNA or gDNA that served as material.

CDR1 LGHNA and CDR2 YSLEER come from the germline V gene. The CDR3 covers 15 residues. Trimming took 1 base from V and 1 from J, leaving 10 bases between them. The repertoire was sequenced with immunoSEQ multiplex PCR; TCRdb's copy has only in-frame clones and lacks some. The table includes about 340,000 clones, 65% to 90% detected once. The sequence came from a woman aged 55-70 years with COVID-19, enrolled during active disease. The rearrangement uses TRBV4-3 and TRBJ1-1, with D unclear. The sample consisted of peripheral blood. CDR3 DNA sequence: TGCGCCAGCAGCCAAGTCGGGTCTCCGAACACTGAAGCTTTCTTT. Protein sequence: CASSQVGSPNTEAFF.